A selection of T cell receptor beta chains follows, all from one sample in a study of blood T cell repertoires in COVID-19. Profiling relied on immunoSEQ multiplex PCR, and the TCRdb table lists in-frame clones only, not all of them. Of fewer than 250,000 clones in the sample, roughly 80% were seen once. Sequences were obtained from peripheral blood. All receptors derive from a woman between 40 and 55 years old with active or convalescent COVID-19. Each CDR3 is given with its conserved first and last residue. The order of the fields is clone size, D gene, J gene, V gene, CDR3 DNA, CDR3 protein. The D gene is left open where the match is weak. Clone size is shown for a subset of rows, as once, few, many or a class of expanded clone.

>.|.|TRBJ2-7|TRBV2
TGTGCCAGCAGTTACCAGGGCGGTATCGACGAGCAGTACTTC
CASSYQGGIDEQYF
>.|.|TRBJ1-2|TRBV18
TGTGCCAGCTCTCCGGGACATATAAACTATGGCTACACCTTC
CASSPGHINYGYTF
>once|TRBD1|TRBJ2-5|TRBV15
TGTGCCACCAGCAGGACAGGGGGTCCCCAAGAGACCCAGTACTTC
CATSRTGGPQETQYF
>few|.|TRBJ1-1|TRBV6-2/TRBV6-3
TGTGCCAGCAGTTTACAGAACACTGAAGCTTTCTTT
CASSLQNTEAFF
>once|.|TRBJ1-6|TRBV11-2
TGTGCCAGCAGCTTAGGTGGGGGGGGAAATTCACCCCTCCACTTT
CASSLGGGGNSPLHF
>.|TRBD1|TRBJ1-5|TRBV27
TGTGCCAGCAGTCCACAGGGGTCCAATCAGCCCCAGCATTTT
CASSPQGSNQPQHF
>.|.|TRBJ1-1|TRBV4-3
TGCGCCAGCAGCCAAGTCCGGAACACTGAAGCTTTCTTT
CASSQVRNTEAFF
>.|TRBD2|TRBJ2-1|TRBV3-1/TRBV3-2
TGTGCCAGCAGCCAATCTCTAGCGGGCAAGAACTCCTACAATGAGCAGTTCTTC
CASSQSLAGKNSYNEQFF
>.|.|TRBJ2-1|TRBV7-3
TGTGCCAGCAGCTTGGACACGGCCGATGAGCAGTTCTTC
CASSLDTADEQFF
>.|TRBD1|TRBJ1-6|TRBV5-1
TGCGCCAGCAGCTTGGTCGGCACAGGGGGCAATTCACCCCTCCACTTT
CASSLVGTGGNSPLHF
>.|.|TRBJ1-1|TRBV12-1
TGTGCCAGCAGCTTTGCGGATGAAACCCAAATGACCCAAAGACAGACGAACACTGAAGCTTTCTTT
CASSFADETQMTQRQTNTEAFF
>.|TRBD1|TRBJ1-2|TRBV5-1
TGCGCCAGCAGCTTCTCGGGACAGGGGAATCGTGGCTACACCTTC
CASSFSGQGNRGYTF
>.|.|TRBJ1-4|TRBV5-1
TGCGCCAGCAGCTTGGCCGGGAAGCCTAATGAAAAACTGTTTTTT
CASSLAGKPNEKLFF
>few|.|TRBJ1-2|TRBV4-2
TGTGCCAGCAGCCAAGCCCTTACAGGGAACTATGGCTACACCTTC
CASSQALTGNYGYTF
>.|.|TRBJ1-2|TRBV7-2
TGTGCCAGCAGCTCACTAGGGAGTTATGGCTACACCTTC
CASSSLGSYGYTF
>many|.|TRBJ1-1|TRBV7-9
TGTGCCAGCAGCTTAGGGGCCACTGAAGCTTTCTTT
CASSLGATEAFF
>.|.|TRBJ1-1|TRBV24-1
TGTGCCACCAGTGATTTGACAGGGACCAACACTGAAGCTTTCTTT
CATSDLTGTNTEAFF
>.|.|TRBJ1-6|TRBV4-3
TGCGCCAGCAGCCAAGTACTGGGGGCGCAGAATTCACCCCTCCACTTT
CASSQVLGAQNSPLHF
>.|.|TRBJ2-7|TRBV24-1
TGTGCCCCCAAACGGGTAAGACAGGACCTCTCCTACGAGCAGTACTTC
CAPKRVRQDLSYEQYF
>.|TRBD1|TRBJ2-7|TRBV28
TGTGCCAGCAGCGCGGACAGGGTTCCCTACGAGCAGTACTTC
CASSADRVPYEQYF
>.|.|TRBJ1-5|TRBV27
TGTGCCAGCAGTTTAGGGTCCAGGGGCAATCAGCCCCAGCATTTT
CASSLGSRGNQPQHF
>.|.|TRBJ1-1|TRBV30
TGTGCCTGGAGTGTTCGTTTAGACACTGAAGCTTTCTTT
CAWSVRLDTEAFF
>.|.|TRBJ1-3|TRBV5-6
TGTGCCAGCAGCTGGGGAACAGGGTACGGAAACACCATATATTTT
CASSWGTGYGNTIYF
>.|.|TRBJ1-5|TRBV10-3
TGTGCCATCAGTGAGGGGCAAAGGCAGCCCCAGCATTTT
CAISEGQRQPQHF
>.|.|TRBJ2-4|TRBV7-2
TGTGCCAGCACCCCCGGGGTAACCAGGGGAAACATTCAGTACTTC
CASTPGVTRGNIQYF
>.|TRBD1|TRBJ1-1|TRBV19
TGTGCCAGTAGTACCTACAGGGGGCATAGCATAATGGAAGCTTTCTTT
CASSTYRGHSIMEAFF
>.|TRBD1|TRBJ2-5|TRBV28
TGTGCCAGCAGGGGGGACAGGGTAAAAGAGACCCAGTACTTC
CASRGDRVKETQYF
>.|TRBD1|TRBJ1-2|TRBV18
TGTGCCAGCTCACCCCAGGGGGCGAAAAGCTATGGCTACACCTTC
CASSPQGAKSYGYTF
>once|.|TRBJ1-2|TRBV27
TGTGCCTGCGGTGATAACTATGGCTACACCTTC
CACGDNYGYTF
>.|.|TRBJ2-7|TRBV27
TGTGCCAGCAGTTTATCAAGCGTCCCAGGGGTCTCCTACGAGCAGTACTTC
CASSLSSVPGVSYEQYF
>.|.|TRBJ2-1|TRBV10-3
TGTGCCATCAGTGTAGGGGACTTCTACAATGAGCAGTTCTTC
CAISVGDFYNEQFF
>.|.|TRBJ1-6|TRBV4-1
TGCGCCAGCAGCCAAGATTGGAGTTCACCCCTCCACTTT
CASSQDWSSPLHF
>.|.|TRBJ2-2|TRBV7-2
TGTGCCAGCAGCCTAAAATGGGACATTGGTGCGGGGGAGCTGTTTTTT
CASSLKWDIGAGELFF
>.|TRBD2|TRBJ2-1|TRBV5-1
TGCGCCAGCTCGGGCGGATTCCTAGCGGGGGGGCTTAGCTCCTACAATGAGCAGTTCTTC
CASSGGFLAGGLSSYNEQFF
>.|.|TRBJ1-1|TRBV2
TGTGCCAGCAGCGAGATCAGGGATTTGACCACTGAAGCTTTCTTT
CASSEIRDLTTEAFF
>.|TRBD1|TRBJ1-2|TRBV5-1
TGCGCCAGCAGCGTGGGACAGGGGCAGGGGGGCTACACCTTC
CASSVGQGQGGYTF
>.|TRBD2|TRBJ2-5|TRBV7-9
TGTGCCAGCAGCCCTAGCGGGGCCCAAGAGACCCAGTACTTC
CASSPSGAQETQYF
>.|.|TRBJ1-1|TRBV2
TGTGCCAGCAGTGAACATCTGAACACTGAAGCTTTCTTT
CASSEHLNTEAFF
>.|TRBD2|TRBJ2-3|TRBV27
TGTGCCAGCAGTTTAATTCTGGGACTAGCGAACTCAGATACGCAGTATTTT
CASSLILGLANSDTQYF
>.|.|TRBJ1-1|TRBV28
TGTGCGCTGGGGCAGCTGAACACTGAAGCTTTCTTT
CALGQLNTEAFF
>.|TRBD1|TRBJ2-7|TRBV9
TGTGCCAGCAGCCTCGCCGTGCGACAGGGTCAAGACGAGCAGTACTTC
CASSLAVRQGQDEQYF
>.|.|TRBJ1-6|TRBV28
TGTGCCAGCAGGGGGCAAAATAATTCACCCCTCCACTTT
CASRGQNNSPLHF
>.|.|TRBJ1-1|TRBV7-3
TGTGCCAGCAGCTTGGGACTGGGGAACACTGAAGCTTTCTTT
CASSLGLGNTEAFF
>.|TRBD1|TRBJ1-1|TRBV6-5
TGTGCCAGCAGCGATTTCGTCCGGGACAGTGAAGCTTTCTTT
CASSDFVRDSEAFF
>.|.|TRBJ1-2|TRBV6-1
TGTGCCAGCAGTGCCCTTAAGGCGGTTAAGAACTATGGCTACACCTTC
CASSALKAVKNYGYTF
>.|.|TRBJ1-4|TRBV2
TGTGCCAGCAGTGAGGGGGGGGCCTCCTTACGACTGTTTTTT
CASSEGGASLRLFF
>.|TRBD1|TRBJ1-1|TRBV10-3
TGTGCCATCAGTGGGGACAGACTTAACACTGAAGCTTTCTTT
CAISGDRLNTEAFF
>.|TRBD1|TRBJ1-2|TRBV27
TGTGCCAGCAGCCCTCTCACAGGGGGCCAAAACTATGGCTACACCTTC
CASSPLTGGQNYGYTF
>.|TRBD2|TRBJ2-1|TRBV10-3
TGTGCCATCAGTGAGAAGACTAGCGCAATCAATGAGCAGTTCTTC
CAISEKTSAINEQFF
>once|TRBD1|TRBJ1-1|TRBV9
TGTGCCAGCAGCGAAACAGGGGTAGGGACTGAAGCTTTCTTT
CASSETGVGTEAFF
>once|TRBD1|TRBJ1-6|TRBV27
TGTGCCAGCACCCGTACCGGGACAGGGGGACATTCACCCCTCCACTTT
CASTRTGTGGHSPLHF
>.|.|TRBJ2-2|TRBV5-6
TGTGCCAGCAGCTTGGGGGGGCCATCAGGAGCCGGGGAGCTGTTTTTT
CASSLGGPSGAGELFF
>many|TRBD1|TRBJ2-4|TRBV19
TGTGCCAGTAGTGTTACAGGGGGGACCTTTTCAAAAGCCAAAAACATTCAGTACTTC
CASSVTGGTFSKAKNIQYF